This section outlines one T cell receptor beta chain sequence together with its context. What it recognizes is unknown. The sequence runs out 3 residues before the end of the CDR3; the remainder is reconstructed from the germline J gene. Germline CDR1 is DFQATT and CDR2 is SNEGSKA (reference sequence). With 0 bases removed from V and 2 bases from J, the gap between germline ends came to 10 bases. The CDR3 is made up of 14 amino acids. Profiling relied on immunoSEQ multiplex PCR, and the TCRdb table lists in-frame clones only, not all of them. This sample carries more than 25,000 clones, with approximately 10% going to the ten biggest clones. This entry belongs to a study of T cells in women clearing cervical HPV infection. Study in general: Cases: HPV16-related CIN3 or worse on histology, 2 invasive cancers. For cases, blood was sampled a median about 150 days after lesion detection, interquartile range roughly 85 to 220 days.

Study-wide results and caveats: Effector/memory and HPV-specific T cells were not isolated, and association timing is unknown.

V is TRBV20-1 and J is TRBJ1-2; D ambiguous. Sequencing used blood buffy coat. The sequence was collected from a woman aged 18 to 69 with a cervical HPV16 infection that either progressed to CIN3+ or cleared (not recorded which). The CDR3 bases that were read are TGCAGTGCTAGAGATCCCGTTTTGAACTATGGC. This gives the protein CSARDPVLNYG. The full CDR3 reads CSARDPVLNYGYTF.